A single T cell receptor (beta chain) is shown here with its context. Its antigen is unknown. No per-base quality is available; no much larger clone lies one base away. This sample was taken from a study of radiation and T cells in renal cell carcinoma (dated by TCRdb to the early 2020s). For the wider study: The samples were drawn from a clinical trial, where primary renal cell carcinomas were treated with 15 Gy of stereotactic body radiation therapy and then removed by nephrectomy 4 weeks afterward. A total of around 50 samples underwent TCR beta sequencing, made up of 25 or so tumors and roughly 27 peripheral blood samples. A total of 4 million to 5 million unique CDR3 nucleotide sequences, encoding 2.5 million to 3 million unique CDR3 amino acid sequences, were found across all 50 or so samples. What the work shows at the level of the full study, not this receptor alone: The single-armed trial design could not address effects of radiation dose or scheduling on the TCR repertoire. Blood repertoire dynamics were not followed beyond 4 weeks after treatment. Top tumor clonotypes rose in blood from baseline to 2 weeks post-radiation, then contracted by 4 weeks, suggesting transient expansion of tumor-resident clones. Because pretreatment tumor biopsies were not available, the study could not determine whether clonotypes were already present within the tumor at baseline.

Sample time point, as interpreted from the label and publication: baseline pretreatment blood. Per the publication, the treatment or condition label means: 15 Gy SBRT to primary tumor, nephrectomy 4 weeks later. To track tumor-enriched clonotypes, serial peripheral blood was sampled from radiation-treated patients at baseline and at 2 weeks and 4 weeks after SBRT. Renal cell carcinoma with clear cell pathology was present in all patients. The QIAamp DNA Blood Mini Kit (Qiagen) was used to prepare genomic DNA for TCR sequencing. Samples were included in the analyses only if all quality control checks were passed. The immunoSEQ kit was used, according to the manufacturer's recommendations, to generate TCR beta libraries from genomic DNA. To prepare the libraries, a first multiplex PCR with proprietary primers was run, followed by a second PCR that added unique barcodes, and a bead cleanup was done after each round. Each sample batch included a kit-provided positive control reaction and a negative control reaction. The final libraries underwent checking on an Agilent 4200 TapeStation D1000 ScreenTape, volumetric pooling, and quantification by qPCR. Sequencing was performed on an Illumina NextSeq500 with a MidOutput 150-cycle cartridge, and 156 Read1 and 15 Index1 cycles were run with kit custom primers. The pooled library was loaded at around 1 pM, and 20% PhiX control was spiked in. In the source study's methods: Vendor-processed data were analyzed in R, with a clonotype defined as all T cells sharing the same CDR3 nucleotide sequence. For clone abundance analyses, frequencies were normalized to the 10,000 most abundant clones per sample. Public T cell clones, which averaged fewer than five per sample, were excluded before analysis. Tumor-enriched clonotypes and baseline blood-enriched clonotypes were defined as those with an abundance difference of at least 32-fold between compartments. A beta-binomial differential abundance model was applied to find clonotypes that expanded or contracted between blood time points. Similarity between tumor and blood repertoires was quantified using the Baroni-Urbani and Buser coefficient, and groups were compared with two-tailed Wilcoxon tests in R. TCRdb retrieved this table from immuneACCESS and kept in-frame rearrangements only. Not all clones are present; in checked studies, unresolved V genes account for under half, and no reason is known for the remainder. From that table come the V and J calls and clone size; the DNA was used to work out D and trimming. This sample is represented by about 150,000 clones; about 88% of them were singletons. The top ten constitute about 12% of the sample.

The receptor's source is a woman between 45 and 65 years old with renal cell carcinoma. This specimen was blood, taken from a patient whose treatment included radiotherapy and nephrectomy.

The CDR3 corresponds to CASIGGPSAGELFF. The DNA reads as follows: TGTGCCAGCATCGGGGGCCCCTCAGCCGGGGAGCTGTTTTTT. This sequence uses TRBV28 and TRBJ2-2; the D gene is perhaps TRBD1 or TRBD2, each of them matching over 6 bases. Trimming removed 7 bases from V and 6 bases from J, leaving 15 bases between the germline ends. The CDR3 covers 14 residues, taking in both the cysteine and the phenylalanine. Kept here is only the CDR3 DNA, which spans 42 bases and is read in frame from base 1. Via the germline V gene, CDR1 is MDHEN and CDR2 SYDVKM.